This T cell receptor (beta chain) comes out of a study of blood T cell repertoires in COVID-19. Across the whole study: PBMCs, B-cell-depleted T cells, or T cells were the source of the cDNA or gDNA that made up the material.

CDR1 is LNHDA and CDR2 is SQIVND in the germline V gene (reference sequence). The ends lost 10 bases at V and 6 bases at J; junction bases unmatched: 11. This CDR3 region has 13 residues. Original processing methods: Quantification of nucleated cells was approximated via reference gene primer amplification. Libraries were prepared by immunoSEQ multiplex PCR; TCRdb keeps only in-frame clonotypes and omits some of them. The V and J calls and clone size come from that table; D and trimming were worked out from the DNA. The repertoire holds about 120,000 clones, with 88% as singletons. Sample: peripheral blood. The receptor comes from a woman in her sixties or seventies who had recovered from COVID-19. V is TRBV19 and J is TRBJ1-2; TRBD1 matches 7 bases. CDR3 residues: CATTPRDRNGYTF. CDR3 nucleotides: TGTGCCACCACACCCAGGGACAGAAATGGCTACACCTTC. The whole variable domain, filled in from reference TRBV19 and TRBJ1-2, reads DGGITQSPKYLFRKEGQNVTLSCEQNLNHDAMYWYRQDPGQGLRLIYYSQIVNDFQKGDIAEGYSVSREKKESFPLTVTSAQKNPTAFYLCATTPRDRNGYTFGSGTRLTVV.